A selection of T cell receptor beta chains follows, all from one sample in a study of T cell repertoires in cytomegalovirus infection. TCRdb processed the reads anew with MiXCR; each CDR3 protein has one entry. The data show around 210,000 distinct CDR3 sequences, around 6.2% seen once. The sample comprised PBMCs. These receptors were obtained from a human donor in good health (CMV status not recorded). Some clones in this sample may be carry-over from other donors' samples. Each CDR3 is given with its conserved first and last residue. The D gene is left open where the match is weak. Only some rows state a clone size, as once, few, many or a class for expanded clones.

V gene	J gene	clone size	D gene	CDR3 protein	CDR3 DNA
TRBV30	TRBJ2-1	many	-	CAWSVGRGSNEQFF	TGTGCCTGGAGTGTGGGCAGGGGATCCAATGAGCAGTTCTTC
TRBV10-3	TRBJ2-3	many	-	CAISGVEPTDTQYF	TGTGCCATCAGTGGGGTCGAACCCACAGATACGCAGTATTTT
TRBV12-3/TRBV12-4	TRBJ2-5	many	-	CASSLAGAETQYF	TGTGCCAGCAGTTTAGCCGGAGCGGAGACCCAGTACTTC
TRBV12-3/TRBV12-4	TRBJ2-1	many	TRBD1	CASSLLRDRGPRKYNEQFF	TGTGCCAGCAGTTTACTGAGGGACAGGGGTCCTCGGAAATACAATGAGCAGTTCTTC
TRBV20-1	TRBJ2-1	many	-	CSARDWQRGDNEQFF	TGCAGTGCTAGAGATTGGCAAAGGGGGGATAATGAGCAGTTCTTC
TRBV7-8	TRBJ2-7	many	TRBD1	CASSGGTGGSEQYF	TGTGCCAGCAGCGGGGGGACAGGTGGGAGCGAGCAGTACTTC
TRBV18	TRBJ2-1	few	TRBD1	CASSPGTGDNEQFF	TGTGCCAGCTCCCCCGGGACAGGGGACAATGAGCAGTTCTTC
TRBV7-7	TRBJ2-7	many	-	CASSPRLDTYEQYF	TGTGCCAGCAGCCCACGACTCGACACCTACGAGCAGTACTTC
TRBV10-1	TRBJ1-6	-	-	CASSASDPLNSPLHF	TGCGCCAGCAGCGCGTCCGATCCTCTTAATTCACCCCTCCACTTT
TRBV29-1	TRBJ2-4	few	TRBD1	CSVGDRGSKNIQYF	TGCAGCGTTGGGGACAGGGGCTCAAAAAACATTCAGTACTTC
TRBV28	TRBJ2-2	-	TRBD1	CASSIRDRVTGELFF	TGTGCCAGCAGTATAAGGGACAGGGTCACCGGGGAGCTGTTTTTT
TRBV29-1	TRBJ1-4	-	TRBD1	CSVVRQGVEKLFF	TGCAGCGTTGTTAGACAGGGGGTGGAAAAACTGTTTTTT
TRBV14	TRBJ1-2	few	-	CASSRDPHTYGYTF	TGTGCCAGCAGCCGGGACCCGCACACGTATGGCTACACCTTC
TRBV5-1	TRBJ2-7	few	-	CASSRQLSSYEQYF	TGCGCCAGCAGCCGACAGCTATCTTCCTACGAGCAGTACTTC
TRBV29-1	TRBJ2-1	many	TRBD1	CSVRQGPNYNEQFF	TGCAGCGTCCGACAGGGTCCAAACTACAATGAGCAGTTCTTC
TRBV6-5	TRBJ2-7	many	-	CASSLGAEYSYEQYF	TGTGCCAGCAGCTTGGGGGCAGAATACTCCTACGAGCAGTACTTC
TRBV6-2/TRBV6-3	TRBJ2-7	many	-	CASSIRESSPEQYF	TGTGCCAGCAGTATCCGGGAGTCTAGCCCCGAGCAGTACTTC
TRBV7-2	TRBJ2-2	-	TRBD2	CASSFSGGPGELFF	TGTGCCAGCAGCTTTAGCGGGGGCCCAGGGGAGCTGTTTTTT
TRBV7-2	TRBJ2-6	many	-	CASSLQPLQAATFSGANVLTF	TGTGCCAGCAGCTTACAGCCTCTTCAGGCAGCTACTTTCTCTGGGGCCAACGTCCTGACTTTC
TRBV5-5	TRBJ1-1	-	-	CASSFDGESNTEAFF	TGTGCCAGCAGCTTCGACGGAGAATCGAACACTGAAGCTTTCTTT
TRBV7-6	TRBJ2-2	many	-	CASSFTGGELFF	TGTGCCAGCAGCTTTACCGGAGGGGAGCTGTTTTTT
TRBV2	TRBJ2-7	many	-	CASSENTYEQYF	TGTGCCAGCAGCGAGAATACCTACGAGCAGTACTTC
TRBV20-1	TRBJ1-4	few	TRBD1	CSARSRQGAANEKLFF	TGCAGTGCTAGATCGAGACAGGGGGCGGCTAATGAAAAACTGTTTTTT
TRBV3-1	TRBJ2-2	few	-	CASSQVPGVELFF	TGTGCCAGCAGCCAAGTTCCGGGGGTTGAGCTGTTTTTT
TRBV28	TRBJ2-5	-	TRBD1	CASRPPTGWKTQYF	TGTGCCAGCAGGCCACCGACAGGGTGGAAGACCCAGTACTTC
TRBV12-3/TRBV12-4	TRBJ1-1	many	-	CASRERTEAFF	TGTGCCAGCAGGGAAAGGACTGAAGCTTTCTTT
TRBV23-1	TRBJ2-3	-	-	CASSPLKGRISDTQYF	TGCGCCAGCAGCCCTCTCAAAGGGCGGATTTCAGATACGCAGTATTTT
TRBV28	TRBJ2-4	-	-	CASSFTGQNIQYF	TGTGCCAGCAGTTTTACAGGGCAAAACATTCAGTACTTC
TRBV11-2	TRBJ1-1	many	-	CASSSGLMNTEAFF	TGTGCCAGCAGCTCGGGCCTTATGAACACTGAAGCTTTCTTT
TRBV7-9	TRBJ2-1	many	-	CASSPPGTARSNEQFF	TGTGCCAGCAGCCCACCCGGGACGGCTCGTTCTAATGAGCAGTTCTTC
TRBV11-2	TRBJ2-2	many	-	CASSLEVTGASTGELFF	TGTGCCAGCAGCTTAGAGGTTACGGGGGCAAGCACCGGGGAGCTGTTTTTT
TRBV7-9	TRBJ1-2	many	-	CASSPLGVNYGYTF	TGTGCCAGCAGCCCCCTGGGGGTTAACTATGGCTACACCTTC
TRBV6-1	TRBJ2-2	many	TRBD2	CASQTSVNTGELFF	TGTGCCAGCCAGACTAGCGTGAACACCGGGGAGCTGTTTTTT
TRBV7-2	TRBJ2-7	many	TRBD1	CASSSRTGAEYEQYF	TGTGCCAGCAGCTCCCGGACAGGGGCCGAATACGAGCAGTACTTC